These 30 T cell receptor beta chains came from one sample sequenced in a study of T-cell reconstitution after alpha-beta-depleted transplantation in children. Unique molecular identifiers were incorporated during preparation of the TCRbeta library. TCRdb fed the PCR reads into MiXCR, producing one record per CDR3 protein. Found here are almost 250,000 distinct CDR3 sequences, around 25% of them singletons; the top ten hold around 2.5%. Source: PBMCs, taken before TCRalphabeta/CD19-depleted stem cell transplant. The receptors here all came from a girl aged 2-10 years with Fanconi anemia, due to receive a stem cell transplant.

The chain uses TRBV2 and TRBJ1-2; D is uncertain. Germline CDR1 reads SNHLY; CDR2 reads FYNNEI. The CDR3 loop spans 14 amino acids. Trimming left V 3 bases short and J 0 bases short, with 8 bases between. CDR3 loop: CASSDGQSNYGYTF. The CDR3 DNA sequence: TGTGCCAGCAGTGACGGGCAGTCTAACTATGGCTACACCTTC. Full variable domain (missing parts from reference TRBV2 and TRBJ1-2): EPEVTQTPSHQVTQMGQEVILRCVPISNHLYFYWYRQILGQKVEFLVSFYNNEISEKSEIFDDQFSVERPDGSNFTLKIRSTKLEDSAMYFCASSDGQSNYGYTFGSGTRLTVV.

In this sample, this clonotype turned up many times. The rearrangement links TRBV6-1 to TRBJ2-3; 10 bases fit TRBD2. J was trimmed by 4 bases and V by 6 bases; bases with no gene match: 7. The CDR3 has 15 amino acids. Germline values: CDR1 MNHNS, CDR2 SASEGT. The CDR3 loop is CASSTSAGGPDTQYF. The CDR3 nucleotides read TGTGCCAGCAGCACCTCAGCGGGGGGGCCAGATACGCAGTATTTT.

This clonotype was picked up a small number of times. This CDR3 is CSGITGGFYNEQFF. Here the CDR3 DNA reads TGCAGCGGGATTACAGGGGGATTCTACAATGAGCAGTTCTTC. The chain employs TRBV29-1 and TRBJ2-1, with TRBD1 identical over 8 bases. Germline V gives CDR1 SQVTM, CDR2 ANQGSEA. Losses at the gene ends were 7 bases for V and 3 bases for J; bases not matched to a gene: 8. CDR3 length: 14 residues.

V usage is TRBV10-2 and J usage is TRBJ2-7, with TRBD1 identical over 7 bases. V was pared by 8 bases and J by 0 bases, with 7 bases of the junction left unmatched. The CDR3 spans 14 residues. CDR1 is WSHSY and CDR2 is SAAADI in the germline V gene. The CDR3 sequence is CASRGTASSYEQYF. The CDR3 DNA follows: TGCGCCAGCCGTGGGACAGCTAGCTCCTACGAGCAGTACTTC.

The rearrangement joins TRBV24-1 to TRBJ2-1, with D possibly being TRBD2 (5 bases). Looked up from germline, CDR1 is KGHDR and CDR2 is SFDVKD. The CDR3 runs 14 residues. The germline V and J ends were trimmed by 3 bases and 5 bases, with 10 bases remaining between them. The CDR3 region has the DNA TGTGCCACCAGTGATGCTAGGAGGCACAATGAGCAGTTCTTC. This translates into CATSDARRHNEQFF.

This clonotype occurred many times. V is TRBV10-3 and J is TRBJ2-7; D is unclear. From germline, CDR1 is ENHRY and CDR2 SYGVKD. V lost 0 bases to trimming and J lost 0 bases, with 9 bases between them. The CDR3 totals 15 residues. In nucleotides, the CDR3 is TGTGCCATCAGTGAGTCTAACTTCCGCTCCTACGAGCAGTACTTC. This codes for CAISESNFRSYEQYF.

This clonotype was counted a few times. V is TRBV21-1 and J is TRBJ2-1; no check of the table's D call, TRBD1, against the DNA was made. TRBV21-1 corresponds to a pseudogene. CDR3 length equals 18 residues. The CDR3 reads CASSEAPGPLSSYNEQFF. The CDR3 nucleotides read TGTGCCAGCAGCGAAGCGCCGGGACCCCTGAGCTCCTACAATGAGCAGTTCTTC.

This clonotype was picked up many times. This chain uses TRBV10-3 with TRBJ2-5; no clear D gene. From germline, CDR1 is ENHRY and CDR2 SYGVKD. Deletions cut 0 bases from V and 4 bases from J, with 12 bases between. There are 15 residues in the CDR3. CDR3 region: CAISESLRPPETQYF. As DNA, the CDR3 is TGTGCCATCAGTGAGTCCTTGCGACCCCCAGAGACCCAGTACTTC.

This clonotype appeared a few times. A much larger clonotype is one base distant, so this may be a read error. The V and J genes are TRBV7-3 and TRBJ2-1; 9 positions match TRBD2. The CDR3 consists of 14 residues. The germline V gene encodes CDR1 SGHTA and CDR2 FQGTGA. Trimming took 2 bases from V and 7 from J; bases not matched to a gene: 3. CDR3 sequence (DNA): TGTGCCAGCAGCTTAGGGACTAGCCGGAATGAGCAGTTCTTC. Translating it yields CASSLGTSRNEQFF.

This CDR3 is CASSFTSGAVSYNEQFF. The DNA for the CDR3 is TGTGCCAGCAGCTTCACTAGCGGAGCAGTCTCCTACAATGAGCAGTTCTTC. V and J are TRBV7-2 and TRBJ2-1; 8 bases are shared with TRBD2. The CDR3 is 17 residues long. Germline V gene data show CDR1 as SGHTA and CDR2 as FQGNSA. The V gene end was trimmed by 3 bases and the J gene end by 0 bases; junction bases not matched to a gene: 7.

V gene TRBV20-1 combines with J gene TRBJ2-7, with D maybe TRBD2 (6 bases). Germline CDR1 DFQATT, CDR2 SNEGSKA (reference sequence). CDR3 length: 13 residues. The V end was cut by 1 base, the J end by 3 bases, with 10 bases between. Here the CDR3 DNA reads TGCAGTGCTAGAGTTCCGCGGGGCTACGAGCAGTACTTC. Its protein product is CSARVPRGYEQYF.

This clonotype was picked up many times. The V gene is TRBV15, the J gene TRBJ2-3, with 9 bases lining up with TRBD2. There are 17 residues in the CDR3. Germline CDR1 and CDR2: LNHNV and YYDKDF (reference sequence). J gave up 6 bases and V 2 bases, and 12 bases lay outside the gene matches. CDR3 sequence (DNA): TGTGCCACCAGCAGATCAGCGCTAGCGGGGTCAAGTGATACGCAGTATTTT. Translated: CATSRSALAGSSDTQYF.

This clonotype was recorded many times. The genes are TRBV20-1 and TRBJ2-3, with 12 bases lining up with TRBD2. The V gene end was trimmed by 3 bases and the J gene end by 3 bases; junction bases not matched to a gene: 16. CDR1 and CDR2 (germline): DFQATT, SNEGSKA (reference sequence). The CDR3 is 19 amino acids. This chain's CDR3 is CSASDPIPSGGATTDTQYF. The CDR3 nucleotides read TGCAGTGCTAGCGACCCAATTCCTAGCGGGGGGGCCACGACAGATACGCAGTATTTT.

The gene calls are TRBV28 and TRBJ1-2; the D is unclear. CDR3 length: 14 amino acids. From germline, CDR1 is MDHEN and CDR2 SYDVKM. V lost 3 bases, J lost 0 bases, and 8 bases lay in between. CDR3 nucleotides: TGTGCCAGCAGTTTTCAGTGGACTAACTATGGCTACACCTTC. Translating gives CASSFQWTNYGYTF.

This clonotype was recorded many times. The rearrangement joins TRBV7-3 to TRBJ2-1, with D possibly being TRBD2 (7 bases). The germline V gene encodes CDR1 SGHTA and CDR2 FQGTGA. The CDR3 is 12 amino acids. Trimming shortened V by 2 bases and J by 10 bases, and 9 bases separated the two germline ends. CDR3 in amino acids: CASSLSGGEQFF. The CDR3 coding sequence is TGTGCCAGCAGCTTATCGGGGGGCGAGCAGTTCTTC.

This clonotype was counted ten times or more. The chain links TRBV29-1 to TRBJ2-3, with 9 bases that match TRBD1. This CDR3 has 15 residues. V was pared by 3 bases and J by 5 bases, with 9 bases of the junction left unmatched. Germline CDR1 is SQVTM and CDR2 is ANQGSEA. Here the CDR3 DNA reads TGCAGCGTTGAGGATACCGGGACAGGGATAGATACGCAGTATTTT. It specifies CSVEDTGTGIDTQYF.

This chain joins TRBV20-1 and TRBJ2-3; D is uncertain. The CDR3 length is 16 residues. Per germline, CDR1 DFQATT and CDR2 SNEGSKA (reference sequence). V was pared by 0 bases and J by 4 bases, with 17 bases between. CDR3 amino acids: CSARDPARTAPDTQYF. CDR3 nucleotide sequence: TGCAGTGCTAGAGATCCGGCCAGGACGGCCCCAGATACGCAGTATTTT.

This clonotype was detected only a few times. The rearrangement uses TRBV20-1 and TRBJ2-5; D is unclear. This CDR3 is built from 13 residues. Per the germline V gene, CDR1 is DFQATT and CDR2 is SNEGSKA (reference sequence). Trimming removed 2 bases from V and 1 base from J, with 8 bases in between. The CDR3 DNA reads TGCAGTGCTAGAAATTCGGCCCAAGAGACCCAGTACTTC. It translates to CSARNSAQETQYF.

J is TRBJ2-3 and V is TRBV6-5; D gene ambiguous. The CDR3 extends over 16 amino acids. Per the germline V gene, CDR1 is MNHEY and CDR2 is SVGAGI. The V gene lost 0 bases and the J gene lost 2 bases, with 12 bases spanning the gap. The CDR3, as DNA: TGTGCCAGCAGTTACTCGACGGGCAGGTTCACAGATACGCAGTATTTT. Protein product: CASSYSTGRFTDTQYF.

This clonotype was observed at least ten times. The chain employs TRBV9 and TRBJ2-1; 8 bases agree with TRBD1. The germline CDR1 and CDR2 sequences are SGDLS and YYNGEE. The CDR3 runs 15 residues. After removal of 2 bases from V and 3 bases from J, the junction contained 4 bases not matched to a gene. CDR3 nucleotide sequence: TGTGCCAGCAGCGTCCGGGACAGGAACTACAATGAGCAGTTCTTC. It encodes CASSVRDRNYNEQFF.

The chain employs TRBV29-1 and TRBJ1-1; no clear D gene. In germline, CDR1 is SQVTM, CDR2 ANQGSEA. CDR3 length: 13 residues. V was shortened by 4 bases and J by 6 bases, with 15 bases between the two germline ends. For the CDR3, the DNA is TGCAGCGTTGTTGATTCCGGCGGGCCTGAAGCTTTCTTT. It codes for CSVVDSGGPEAFF. Variable domain in full (rest from reference TRBV29-1 and TRBJ1-1): SAVISQKPSRDICQRGTSLTIQCQVDSQVTMMFWYRQQPGQSLTLIATANQGSEATYESGFVIDKFPISRPNLTFSTLTVSNMSPEDSSIYLCSVVDSGGPEAFFGQGTRLTVV.

The chain combines TRBV11-1 with TRBJ2-3; D unresolved. Germline CDR1 reads SGHAT; CDR2 reads FQDESV (reference sequence). V lost 5 bases, J lost 2 bases, and 8 bases lay in between. This CDR3 comprises 13 residues. In DNA form, the CDR3 reads TGTGCCAGCAGCACCTACACCACAGATACGCAGTATTTT. This gives the protein CASSTYTTDTQYF.

This clonotype was observed many times. The rearrangement uses TRBV20-1 and TRBJ2-5; a weak D match, TRBD1 (6 bases). V lost 5 bases and J lost 0, with 13 bases in between. Germline CDR1 reads DFQATT; CDR2 reads SNEGSKA (reference sequence). This CDR3 contains 14 residues. CDR3 DNA: TGCAGTGCTCGGGACATCCAATACCAAGAGACCCAGTACTTC. It translates to CSARDIQYQETQYF.

J is TRBJ1-3 and V is TRBV29-1, with a tentative D call TRBD1 (6 bases). From germline, CDR1 is SQVTM and CDR2 ANQGSEA. CDR3 length: 14 residues. The ends were cut back, 6 bases at V and 4 bases at J, with 16 bases in the middle. The CDR3 bases are TGCAGCGTCGGACTCCAGGGGAAGGGAAACACCATATATTTT. It translates to CSVGLQGKGNTIYF.

The chain employs TRBV10-3 and TRBJ2-3; no definite D call. In germline, CDR1 is ENHRY, CDR2 SYGVKD. V dropped 3 bases and J dropped 3 bases, with 7 bases sitting between them. This CDR3 has 13 residues. CDR3 amino acids: CAISDSSTDTQYF. Written as DNA, the CDR3 is TGTGCCATCAGTGACTCCTCAACAGATACGCAGTATTTT.

This clonotype was seen ten or more times. V usage is TRBV5-1 and J usage is TRBJ2-7, with D perhaps TRBD1 (6 bases). V lost 1 base and J 6 bases, leaving 8 bases between the germline ends. Germline-derived CDR1 and CDR2 are SGHRS and YFSETQ. The CDR3 contains 12 residues. The CDR3: CASSLKQGEQYF. CDR3 nucleotide sequence: TGCGCCAGCAGCTTGAAACAGGGCGAGCAGTACTTC.

This clonotype occurred many times. The CDR3 protein is CASSSRGRNTEAFF. CDR3 bases: TGTGCCAGCAGTTCCCGGGGGCGGAACACTGAAGCTTTCTTT. V usage is TRBV12-3 or TRBV12-4 and J usage is TRBJ1-1; D possibly corresponds to TRBD1 (6 bases). Trimming took 4 bases from V and 1 from J, leaving 10 bases between them. The CDR3 spans 14 residues.

This clonotype has more than one count but fewer than ten. The chain has TRBV6-1 and TRBJ1-5; 7 nucleotides align to TRBD1. In germline, CDR1 is MNHNS, CDR2 SASEGT. This CDR3 comprises 16 residues. The junction had 8 bases not matched to a gene; V was cut back by 3 bases and J by 3 bases. CDR3 residues: CASSDDRVRINQPQHF. In DNA, the CDR3 is TGTGCCAGCAGTGACGACAGGGTCAGGATCAATCAGCCCCAGCATTTT.

On this clonotype itself: This may stem from a read error, because a much larger clone lies one nucleotide away. The rearrangement joins TRBV5-1 to TRBJ2-1, with 7 bases lining up with TRBD1. Germline loops: CDR1 SGHRS, CDR2 YFSETQ. After removal of 4 bases from V and 8 bases from J, the junction contained 12 bases not matched to a gene. This CDR3 contains 15 residues. In DNA, the CDR3 is TGCGCCAGCAGCCCGGGACAGAGACCTTACTATGAGCAGTTCTTC. This encodes CASSPGQRPYYEQFF.

The table lists this clonotype with many counts. The chain is built from TRBV27 and TRBJ2-5; D is undetermined. The CDR3 has 14 residues. The germline V gene has CDR1 MNHEY and CDR2 SMNVEV (reference sequence). V lost 6 bases, J lost 0 bases, and 11 bases lay in between. The CDR3 bases are TGTGCCAGCAGACGTTTGGGGTACCAAGAGACCCAGTACTTC. It yields the protein CASRRLGYQETQYF.